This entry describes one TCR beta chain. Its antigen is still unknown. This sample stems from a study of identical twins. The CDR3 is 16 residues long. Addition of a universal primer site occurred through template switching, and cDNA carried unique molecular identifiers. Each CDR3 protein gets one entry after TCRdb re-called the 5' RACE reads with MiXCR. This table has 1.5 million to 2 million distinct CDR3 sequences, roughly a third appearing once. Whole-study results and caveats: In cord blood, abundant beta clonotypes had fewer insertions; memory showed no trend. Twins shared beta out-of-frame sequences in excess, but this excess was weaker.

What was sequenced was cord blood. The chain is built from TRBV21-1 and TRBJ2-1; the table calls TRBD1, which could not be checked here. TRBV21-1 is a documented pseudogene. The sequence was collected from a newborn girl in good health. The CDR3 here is CASSRTGTQPWNEQFF. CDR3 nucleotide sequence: TGTGCCAGCAGCAGAACCGGGACGCAACCTTGGAATGAGCAGTTCTTC.